The rows below give T cell receptor beta chains drawn from one sample of a study of cytomegalovirus exposure and HLA in healthy donors. Sequenced by immunoSEQ multiplex PCR; TCRdb stores in-frame clones only, minus some. The sample has 150,000 to 200,000 clones, 75% to 85% seen once. Specimen: PBMCs. The receptors were sampled from a woman between 45 and 65 years old in good health and CMV-seronegative. The CDR3 runs from the conserved cysteine through the conserved F or W. D genes are given only for firm matches. Not all rows give a size; the values are once, few, many and, for expanded clones, a class.

D: TRBD2; V: TRBV5-1; size: NA; J: TRBJ2-2; CDR3: CASSAGLAGTNTGELFF; DNA: TGCGCCAGCAGCGCTGGACTAGCGGGAACGAACACCGGGGAGCTGTTTTTT
D: TRBD1; V: TRBV19; size: NA; J: TRBJ2-7; CDR3: CASSIVPGQGSGEQYF; DNA: TGTGCCAGTAGTATAGTACCCGGACAGGGTTCTGGCGAGCAGTACTTC
D: TRBD2; V: TRBV9; size: NA; J: TRBJ2-1; CDR3: CASSAAGAYNEQFF; DNA: TGTGCCAGCAGCGCGGCGGGAGCCTACAATGAGCAGTTCTTC
D: TRBD1; V: TRBV28; size: NA; J: TRBJ1-2; CDR3: CASSPTGVWGYTF; DNA: TGTGCCAGCAGTCCGACAGGGGTTTGGGGCTACACCTTC
D: TRBD1; V: TRBV5-1; size: NA; J: TRBJ1-2; CDR3: CASSSLPGGSYGYTF; DNA: TGCGCCAGCAGCTCCCTTCCAGGGGGAAGCTATGGCTACACCTTC
D: TRBD1; V: TRBV7-8; size: once; J: TRBJ1-1; CDR3: CASSLYGQTGTQGTEAFF; DNA: TGTGCCAGCAGCCTATACGGACAGACCGGTACACAGGGGACTGAAGCTTTCTTT
D: NA; V: TRBV4-1; size: NA; J: TRBJ2-1; CDR3: CASSKRKVEIGDFYNEQFF; DNA: TGCGCCAGCAGCAAAAGAAAAGTCGAAATCGGAGATTTCTACAATGAGCAGTTCTTC
D: NA; V: TRBV11-3; size: NA; J: TRBJ2-7; CDR3: CASSRGDRYEQYF; DNA: TGTGCCAGCAGCAGAGGAGACCGCTACGAGCAGTACTTC
D: NA; V: TRBV7-2; size: NA; J: TRBJ2-1; CDR3: CASSFGLARSEQFF; DNA: TGTGCCAGCAGCTTTGGCCTAGCGAGGTCTGAGCAGTTCTTC
D: NA; V: TRBV6-5; size: NA; J: TRBJ2-3; CDR3: CASSYSVAGATDTQYF; DNA: TGTGCCAGCAGTTACTCGGTGGCAGGGGCCACAGATACGCAGTATTTT
D: NA; V: TRBV7-2; size: few; J: TRBJ1-1; CDR3: CASSSGQNTEAFF; DNA: TGTGCCAGCAGCTCGGGACAGAACACTGAAGCTTTCTTT
D: TRBD1; V: TRBV5-1; size: NA; J: TRBJ2-7; CDR3: CASSLDRGTPYEQYF; DNA: TGCGCCAGCAGCTTGGACAGGGGAACCCCCTACGAGCAGTACTTC
D: NA; V: TRBV27; size: NA; J: TRBJ1-1; CDR3: CASKSSGLGGTEAFF; DNA: TGTGCCAGCAAAAGTTCTGGGCTGGGGGGCACTGAAGCTTTCTTT
D: NA; V: TRBV6-5; size: NA; J: TRBJ1-1; CDR3: CASSYSNRVKAEAFF; DNA: TGTGCCAGCAGTTACTCGAACAGGGTAAAGGCTGAAGCTTTCTTT